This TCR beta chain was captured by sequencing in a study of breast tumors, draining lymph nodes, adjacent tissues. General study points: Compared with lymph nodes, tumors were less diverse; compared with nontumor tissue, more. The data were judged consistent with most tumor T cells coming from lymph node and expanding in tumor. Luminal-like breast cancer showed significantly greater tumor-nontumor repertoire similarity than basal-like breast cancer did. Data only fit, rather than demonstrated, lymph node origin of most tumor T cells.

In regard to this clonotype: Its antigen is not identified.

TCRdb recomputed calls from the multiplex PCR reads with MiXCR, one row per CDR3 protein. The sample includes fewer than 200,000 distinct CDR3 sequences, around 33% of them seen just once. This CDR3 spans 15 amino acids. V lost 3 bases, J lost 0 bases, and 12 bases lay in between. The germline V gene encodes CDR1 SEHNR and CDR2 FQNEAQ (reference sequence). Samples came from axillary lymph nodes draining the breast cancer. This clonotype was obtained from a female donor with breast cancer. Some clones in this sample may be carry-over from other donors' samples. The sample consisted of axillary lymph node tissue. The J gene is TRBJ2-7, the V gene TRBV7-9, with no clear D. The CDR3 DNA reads TGTGCCAGCAGCTTTATCCAGGCGAGCTCCTACGAGCAGTACTTC. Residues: CASSFIQASSYEQYF.